This TCR beta chain was identified in a study of shared clonotypes between healthy human individuals. Study context: Per donor, CD8 memory used one plate, CD8 naive used two, CD4 memory used three and CD4 naive used three.

Here immunoSEQ multiplex PCR was the method, and the copy in TCRdb shows in-frame clones only, minus some. Of under 1,900,000 clones listed, approximately 98.5% are singletons. Findings of the study overall: Generation probability values for non-shared clonotypes were lower than those for clonotypes shared by all four donors. Naive CD4 clonotypes were shared across several donors at roughly 4.6%.

The CDR3 has 15 residues. CDR1 is MDHEN and CDR2 is SYDVKM in the germline V gene. The germline V and J ends were trimmed by 6 bases and 4 bases, with 17 bases remaining between them. As for this clone: Its antigen remains unknown.

The sample consisted of naive CD4+ T cells sorted from blood. Described subset: CD45RA+ positively selected. The receptor was derived from a man aged 25 to 40 in good health. The chain recombines TRBV28 with TRBJ2-3; D may be TRBD2 (6 bases). CDR3 residues: CASREGAGRADTQYF. The CDR3 nucleotides are TGTGCCAGCAGGGAGGGAGCGGGCCGGGCAGATACGCAGTATTTT.